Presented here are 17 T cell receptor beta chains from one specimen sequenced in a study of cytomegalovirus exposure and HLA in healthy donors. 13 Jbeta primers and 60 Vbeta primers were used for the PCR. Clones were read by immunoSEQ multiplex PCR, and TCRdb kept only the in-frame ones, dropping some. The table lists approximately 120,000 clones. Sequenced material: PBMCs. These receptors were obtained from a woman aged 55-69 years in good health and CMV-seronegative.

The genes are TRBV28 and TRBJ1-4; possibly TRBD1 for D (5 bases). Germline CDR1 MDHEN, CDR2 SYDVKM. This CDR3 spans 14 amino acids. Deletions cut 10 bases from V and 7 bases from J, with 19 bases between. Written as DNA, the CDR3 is TGTGCCACCTCGAAGGGGATGATGATTGAAAAACTGTTTTTT. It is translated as CATSKGMMIEKLFF.

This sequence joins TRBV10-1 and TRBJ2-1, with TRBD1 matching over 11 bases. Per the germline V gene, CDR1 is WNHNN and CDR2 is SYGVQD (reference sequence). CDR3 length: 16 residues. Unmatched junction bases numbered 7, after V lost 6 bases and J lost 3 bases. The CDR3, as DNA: TGCGCCAGCAGCGTCGCCGGGACAGGGGGCTACAATGAGCAGTTCTTC. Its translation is CASSVAGTGGYNEQFF.

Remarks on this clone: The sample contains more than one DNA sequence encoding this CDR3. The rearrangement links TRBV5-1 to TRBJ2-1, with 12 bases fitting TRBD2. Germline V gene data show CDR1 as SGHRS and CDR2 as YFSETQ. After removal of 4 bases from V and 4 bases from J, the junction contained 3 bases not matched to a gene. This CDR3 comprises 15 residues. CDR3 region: CASSLTSGGYNEQFF. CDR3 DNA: TGCGCCAGCAGCCTGACTAGCGGGGGATACAATGAGCAGTTCTTC.

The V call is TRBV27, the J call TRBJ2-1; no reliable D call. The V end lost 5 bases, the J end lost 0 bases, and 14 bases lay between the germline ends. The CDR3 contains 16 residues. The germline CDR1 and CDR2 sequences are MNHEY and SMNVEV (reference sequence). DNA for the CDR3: TGTGCCAGCAGTCAACTGCACTCAATCTCCTACAATGAGCAGTTCTTC. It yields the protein CASSQLHSISYNEQFF.

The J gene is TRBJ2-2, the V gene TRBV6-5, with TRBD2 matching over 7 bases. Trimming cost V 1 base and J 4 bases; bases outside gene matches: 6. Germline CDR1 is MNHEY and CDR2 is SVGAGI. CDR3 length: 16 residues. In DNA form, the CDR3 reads TGTGCCAGCAGTTACTTCGGGGGGTACGGCACCGGGGAGCTGTTTTTT. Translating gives CASSYFGGYGTGELFF.

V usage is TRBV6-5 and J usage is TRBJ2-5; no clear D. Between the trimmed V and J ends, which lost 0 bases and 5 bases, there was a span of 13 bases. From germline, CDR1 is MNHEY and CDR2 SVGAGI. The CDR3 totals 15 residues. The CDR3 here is CASSYSGSRLETQYF. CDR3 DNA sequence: TGTGCCAGCAGTTACTCTGGTTCCAGGTTGGAGACCCAGTACTTC.

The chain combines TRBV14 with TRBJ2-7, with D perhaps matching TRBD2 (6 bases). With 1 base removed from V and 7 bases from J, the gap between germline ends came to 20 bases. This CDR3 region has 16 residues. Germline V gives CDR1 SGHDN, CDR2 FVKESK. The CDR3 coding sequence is TGTGCCAGCAGCCAAGTACCCCGCGGGACTTCTCGAGAGCAGTACTTC. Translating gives CASSQVPRGTSREQYF.

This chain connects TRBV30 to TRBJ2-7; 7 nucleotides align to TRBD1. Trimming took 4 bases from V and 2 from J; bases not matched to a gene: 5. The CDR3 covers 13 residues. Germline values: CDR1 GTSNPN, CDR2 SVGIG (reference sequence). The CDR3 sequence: CAWNPGTAYEQYF. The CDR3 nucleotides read TGTGCCTGGAACCCCGGGACAGCCTACGAGCAGTACTTC.

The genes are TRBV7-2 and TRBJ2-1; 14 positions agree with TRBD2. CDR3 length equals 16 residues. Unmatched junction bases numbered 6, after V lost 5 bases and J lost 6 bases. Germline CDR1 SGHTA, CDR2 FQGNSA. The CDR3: CASSARLAGGPNEQFF. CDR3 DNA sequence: TGTGCCAGCAGCGCCAGACTAGCGGGGGGGCCCAATGAGCAGTTCTTC.

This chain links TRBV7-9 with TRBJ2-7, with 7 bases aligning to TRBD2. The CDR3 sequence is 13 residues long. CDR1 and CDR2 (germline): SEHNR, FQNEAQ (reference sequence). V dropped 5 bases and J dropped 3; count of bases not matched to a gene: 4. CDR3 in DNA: TGTGCCAGCAGCCCCGGGGGGTACTACGAGCAGTACTTC. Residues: CASSPGGYYEQYF.

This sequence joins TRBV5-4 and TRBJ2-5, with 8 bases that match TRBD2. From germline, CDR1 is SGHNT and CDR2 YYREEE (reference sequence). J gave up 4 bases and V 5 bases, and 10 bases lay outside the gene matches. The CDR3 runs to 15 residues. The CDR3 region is CASRPGLEVLETQYF. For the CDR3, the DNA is TGTGCCAGCAGACCGGGACTAGAGGTTTTAGAGACCCAGTACTTC.

The CDR3 bases are TGCGCCAGCGGAACTAGCGGGAGGGCTGAGCAGTTCTTC. It is translated as CASGTSGRAEQFF. The chain links TRBV10-1 to TRBJ2-1; 13 nucleotides line up with TRBD2. V was clipped by 8 bases and J by 9 bases; unmatched bases: 4. Germline V gives CDR1 WNHNN, CDR2 SYGVQD (reference sequence). The CDR3 has 13 residues.

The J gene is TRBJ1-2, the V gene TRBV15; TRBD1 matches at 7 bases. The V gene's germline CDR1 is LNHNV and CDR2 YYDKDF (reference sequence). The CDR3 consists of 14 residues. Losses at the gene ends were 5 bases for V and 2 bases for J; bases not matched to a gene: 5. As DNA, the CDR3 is TGTGCCACCAGCCCCCGGGACAGCAACTATGGCTACACCTTC. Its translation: CATSPRDSNYGYTF.

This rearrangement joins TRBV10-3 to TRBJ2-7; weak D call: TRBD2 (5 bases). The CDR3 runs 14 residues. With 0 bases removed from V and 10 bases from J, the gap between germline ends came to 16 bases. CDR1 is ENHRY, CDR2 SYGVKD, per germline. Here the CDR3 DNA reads TGTGCCATCAGTGAGTCCCTCGAGCGGAAACTTCAGTACTTC. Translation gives CAISESLERKLQYF.

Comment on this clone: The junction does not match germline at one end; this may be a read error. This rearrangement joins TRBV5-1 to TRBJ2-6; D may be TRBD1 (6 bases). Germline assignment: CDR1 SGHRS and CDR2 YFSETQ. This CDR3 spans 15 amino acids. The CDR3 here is CASSIQGSGADVLTF. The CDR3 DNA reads TGCGCCAGCAGCATACAGGGATCTGGGGCCGACGTCCTGACTTTC. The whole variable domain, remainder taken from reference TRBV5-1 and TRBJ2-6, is KAGVTQTPRYLIKTRGQQVTLSCSPISGHRSVSWYQQTPGQGLQFLFEYFSETQRNKGNFPGRFSGRQFSNSRSEMNVSTLELGDSALYLCASSIQGSGADVLTFGAGSRLTVL.

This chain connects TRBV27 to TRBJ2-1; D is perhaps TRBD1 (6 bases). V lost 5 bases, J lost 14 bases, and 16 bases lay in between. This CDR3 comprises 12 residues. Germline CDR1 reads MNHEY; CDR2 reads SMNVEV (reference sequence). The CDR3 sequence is CASSLLRDKEFF. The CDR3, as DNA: TGTGCCAGCAGTCTCCTCCGGGACAAAGAGTTCTTC.

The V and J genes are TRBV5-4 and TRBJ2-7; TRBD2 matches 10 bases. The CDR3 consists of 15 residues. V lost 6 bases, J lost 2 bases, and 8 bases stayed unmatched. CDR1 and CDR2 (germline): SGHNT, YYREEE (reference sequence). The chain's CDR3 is CASTERTSGPYEQYF. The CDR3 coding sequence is TGTGCCAGCACCGAACGGACTAGCGGCCCCTACGAGCAGTACTTC.